This is a list of T cell receptor beta chains from one sample in a study of identical twins. One entry per CDR3 protein, called by TCRdb with MiXCR from the 5' RACE reads. The data hold over 200,000 distinct CDR3 sequences, with roughly 9.4% observed a single time. The specimen was memory (CD45RO+) T cells sorted from blood. These receptors were obtained from a young woman in good health. The CDR3 runs from the conserved cysteine through the conserved F or W. A D gene is named only where the DNA matches it firmly. Size is stated for part of the rows, as once, few or many counts, or as a class when the clone is expanded.

v_gene	j_gene	d_gene	abundance	CDR3nt	CDR3aa
TRBV6-5	TRBJ1-1	TRBD1	many	TGTGCCAGCAGTTCGTATGACAGGGGGCAAGCTTTCTTT	CASSSYDRGQAFF
TRBV7-2	TRBJ2-1	TRBD2	many	TGTGCCAGCGGTCGGACTAGCCCCTACAATGAGCAGTTCTTC	CASGRTSPYNEQFF
TRBV20-1	TRBJ1-1	-	-	TGCAGTGCTGGACTTACAGGGCTGGGCACTGAAGCTTTCTTT	CSAGLTGLGTEAFF
TRBV7-7	TRBJ2-1	TRBD2	-	TGTGCTAGCAGCTTAGTTCTAGCGGGGGGGCCGAGCGAGCAGTTCTTC	CASSLVLAGGPSEQFF
TRBV10-3	TRBJ2-5	-	few	TGTGCCATCAGTAAGACAGGGGAGGGGGAGACCCAGTACTTC	CAISKTGEGETQYF
TRBV27	TRBJ2-3	-	many	TGTGCCTCAGGAAGGAGGTCGCGCACAGATACGCAGTATTTT	CASGRRSRTDTQYF
TRBV4-1	TRBJ2-3	TRBD2	once	TGCGCCAGCAGCCAAGATGCAAGTAGCGGGAGGAGTATACGTGATACGCAGTATTTT	CASSQDASSGRSIRDTQYF
TRBV6-2/TRBV6-3	TRBJ2-1	TRBD2	-	TGTGCCAGCAGTTACCCAGCGGGAGGATACTATGAGCAGTTCTTC	CASSYPAGGYYEQFF
TRBV5-1	TRBJ2-5	-	few	TGCGCCAGCAGCTTGCGGGTCCGGGAGACCCAGTACTTC	CASSLRVRETQYF
TRBV10-3	TRBJ2-3	-	many	TGTGCCATCAGTGAGTCATATAGCCTTACAGATACGCAGTATTTT	CAISESYSLTDTQYF
TRBV7-2	TRBJ2-2	-	few	TGTGCCAGCAGCTTAGTAGGGGGACGGGGGGAGCTGTTTTTT	CASSLVGGRGELFF
TRBV5-1	TRBJ2-2	-	-	TGCGCCAGCAGCATTAACTTTCGACTGAACACCGGGGAGCTGTTTTTT	CASSINFRLNTGELFF
TRBV5-1	TRBJ2-7	-	few	TGCGCCAGCAGCTCAGCCCTCGAGCAGTACTTC	CASSSALEQYF
TRBV5-1	TRBJ2-5	TRBD2	many	TGCGCCAGCAGCTTTGGACGGCTAGCGGGACACCAAGAGACCCAGTACTTC	CASSFGRLAGHQETQYF
TRBV29-1	TRBJ2-5	-	few	TGCAGCGTGCACCCCGCGGGTGCCGGGGGGACCCAGTACTTC	CSVHPAGAGGTQYF
TRBV7-9	TRBJ2-3	-	many	TGTGCCAGCAGCTTAGCGGCCACAGATACGCAGTATTTT	CASSLAATDTQYF
TRBV6-1	TRBJ2-2	-	few	TGTGCCACGGAAGAGGCGGGAAGGGACACCGGGGAGCTGTTTTTT	CATEEAGRDTGELFF
TRBV11-2	TRBJ2-3	-	once	TGTGCCAGCAGCTTAGAAGTTGAGGATACGCAGTATTTT	CASSLEVEDTQYF
TRBV18	TRBJ1-1	-	-	TGTGCCAGCACCCTCAGGAGTGCTGGTTCCTTGGGCACTGAAGCTTTCTTT	CASTLRSAGSLGTEAFF
TRBV6-6	TRBJ1-1	-	few	TGTGCCAGCACCTGGGTACAGAACACTGAAGCTTTCTTT	CASTWVQNTEAFF
TRBV10-3	TRBJ2-4	-	-	TGTGCCATCAGTGAGACGGATGGTGGGGACATTCAGTACTTC	CAISETDGGDIQYF
TRBV12-3/TRBV12-4	TRBJ2-7	-	many	TGTGCCAGCAGTTTGAAAGGGGCCTACGAGCAGTACTTC	CASSLKGAYEQYF